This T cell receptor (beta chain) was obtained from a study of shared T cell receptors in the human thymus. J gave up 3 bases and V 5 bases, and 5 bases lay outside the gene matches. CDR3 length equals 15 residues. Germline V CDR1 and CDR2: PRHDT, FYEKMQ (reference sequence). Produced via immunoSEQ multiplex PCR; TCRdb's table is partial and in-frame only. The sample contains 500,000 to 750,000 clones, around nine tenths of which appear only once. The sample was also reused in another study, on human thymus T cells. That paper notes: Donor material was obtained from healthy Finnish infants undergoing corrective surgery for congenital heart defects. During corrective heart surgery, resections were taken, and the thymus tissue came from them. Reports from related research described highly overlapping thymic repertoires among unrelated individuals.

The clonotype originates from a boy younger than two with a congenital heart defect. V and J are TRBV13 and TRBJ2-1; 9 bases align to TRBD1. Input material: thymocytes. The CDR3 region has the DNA TGTGCCAGCAGCACAGGGGACAGGGACTACAATGAGCAGTTCTTC. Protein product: CASSTGDRDYNEQFF.